Listed below are T cell receptor beta chains from one sample, sequenced in a study of T cell repertoires in cytomegalovirus infection. Each CDR3 protein gets one entry after TCRdb re-called the reads with MiXCR. The sample lists some 600,000 distinct CDR3 sequences, 20% to 25% occurring once. The sequencing sample was made of CD8+ T cells from PBMCs. The receptors were gathered from a human donor in good health (CMV status not recorded). Some clones in this sample may be carry-over from other donors' samples. Both conserved end residues are part of each CDR3. A D gene is named only where the DNA matches it firmly. Size values are once, few and many counts, or a class for expanded clones, and some rows have none.

clone size	V gene	D gene	J gene	CDR3 DNA	CDR3 protein
.	TRBV7-9	TRBD1	TRBJ2-7	TGTGCCAGCAGCTTACACACGGCAACAGGGGATTACGAGCAGTACTTC	CASSLHTATGDYEQYF
.	TRBV5-1	.	TRBJ2-5	TGCGCCAGCAGCACTCGACAGTGGGAGACCCAGTACTTC	CASSTRQWETQYF
.	TRBV29-1	TRBD2	TRBJ2-1	TGCAGCGTTGAAGATCGGGGGACTAGCGGGTACAATGAGCAGTTCTTC	CSVEDRGTSGYNEQFF
few	TRBV6-6	TRBD1	TRBJ1-5	TGTGCCACCGGGACAGGGCGCAATCAGCCCCAGCATTTT	CATGTGRNQPQHF
.	TRBV10-3	TRBD1	TRBJ2-1	TGTGCCATCAGTGAGTCGATGTGGGACAGGGTAGGATTGGAGCAGTTCTTC	CAISESMWDRVGLEQFF
.	TRBV20-1	.	TRBJ2-3	TGCAGTGCTAGAGATCGGGTAGTTAGCACAGATACGCAGTATTTT	CSARDRVVSTDTQYF
.	TRBV29-1	.	TRBJ1-3	TGCAGCGTTGTGGACCGGAGCTCTGGAAACACCATATATTTT	CSVVDRSSGNTIYF
few	TRBV5-1	TRBD1	TRBJ2-1	TGCGCCAGCAGCTTTGGGGCCGACAGGGGTTCCTACAATGAGCAGTTCTTC	CASSFGADRGSYNEQFF
many	TRBV7-2	TRBD1	TRBJ2-7	TGTGCCAGCAGCCCCGACAGGGCCTTTTACGAGCAGTACTTC	CASSPDRAFYEQYF
few	TRBV28	.	TRBJ1-1	TGTGCCAGCAGCTGGACTCGAGGTGAAGCTTTCTTT	CASSWTRGEAFF
many	TRBV11-3	.	TRBJ2-3	TGTGCCAGCAGCTTAGATATCGACACAGATACGCAGTATTTT	CASSLDIDTDTQYF
few	TRBV28	TRBD1	TRBJ1-6	TGTGCCAGCAGTTTATCGCCAGGGGGCTATAATTCACCCCTCCACTTT	CASSLSPGGYNSPLHF
many	TRBV7-9	.	TRBJ1-2	TGTGCCAGCAGTGACTATGGCTACACCTTC	CASSDYGYTF
.	TRBV18	.	TRBJ2-5	TGTGCCAGCTCACCTCGTCGGCAGCTCAGCGGGTCGTACGAGACCCAGTACTTC	CASSPRRQLSGSYETQYF
many	TRBV6-5	.	TRBJ2-1	TGTGCCAGCAGTTACGGGCCGCCCCACAATGAGCAGTTCTTC	CASSYGPPHNEQFF
.	TRBV5-6	TRBD1	TRBJ1-4	TGTGCCAGCAGCCTGGGGCTCGGGACAGGGGCGAGGAAACTGTTTTTT	CASSLGLGTGARKLFF
.	TRBV6-5	TRBD1	TRBJ2-1	TGTGCCAGCAGTAAGGGACAGATTTGGTATGAGCAGTTCTTC	CASSKGQIWYEQFF
few	TRBV2	.	TRBJ1-4	TGTGCCAGCAGTACCGGGACGGCCAATCTTGAAAAACTGTTTTTT	CASSTGTANLEKLFF
.	TRBV7-9	.	TRBJ2-3	TGTGCCAGCAGCTTCAGTGGGCGCAACACAGATACGCAGTATTTT	CASSFSGRNTDTQYF
.	TRBV20-1	.	TRBJ1-3	TGCAGTGCTATATCTACAGGACAGTTCATCTCTGGAAACACCATATATTTT	CSAISTGQFISGNTIYF
.	TRBV2	.	TRBJ2-5	TGTGCCAGCGAAGGACCTGAGACCCAGTACTTC	CASEGPETQYF
.	TRBV29-1	.	TRBJ2-1	TGCAGCGTTGAAGATTTGGGGAGTGAGCAGTTCTTC	CSVEDLGSEQFF
.	TRBV6-1	.	TRBJ2-1	TGTGCCAGCAGTATCTGGGACACGGCCTACAATGAGCAGTTCTTC	CASSIWDTAYNEQFF
.	TRBV29-1	.	TRBJ1-1	TGCAGCGTTGAAGACCTTAACACTGAAGCTTTCTTT	CSVEDLNTEAFF
many	TRBV4-1	TRBD1	TRBJ1-1	TGCGCCAGCAGCGGGGGACAGGGGAACACTGAAGCTTTCTTT	CASSGGQGNTEAFF
.	TRBV9	TRBD2	TRBJ2-7	TGTGCCAGCAGCGTCACCGGGACTAGCGGCGACGAGCAGTACTTC	CASSVTGTSGDEQYF
few	TRBV15	.	TRBJ2-2	TGTGCCACCAGCAGAGGTAGAGTAGGCACCGGGGAGCTGTTTTTT	CATSRGRVGTGELFF
.	TRBV7-6	.	TRBJ2-3	TGTGCCAGCAGCAACCCCTTGACATGGGCCGGCACAGATACGCAGTATTTT	CASSNPLTWAGTDTQYF
few	TRBV15	TRBD2	TRBJ2-2	TGTGCCACCAGCGACCCGCCGGTTAGCGGGGACACCGGGGAGCTGTTTTTT	CATSDPPVSGDTGELFF
.	TRBV29-1	TRBD1	TRBJ2-3	TGCAGCGTTCGACCGGGACAGGGGATAACGCAGTATTTT	CSVRPGQGITQYF
many	TRBV7-9	TRBD1	TRBJ2-1	TGTGCCAGCAGCCAACAGGGGCCCAATGAGCAGTTCTTC	CASSQQGPNEQFF
many	TRBV7-8	.	TRBJ1-5	TGTGCCAGCAGCTTCGGGGTGCAAAGCAATCAGCCCCAGCATTTT	CASSFGVQSNQPQHF
.	TRBV7-9	TRBD1	TRBJ2-2	TGTGCCAGCAGCTTACGAGCTTACGACAGGGTTGGGACCGGGGAGCTGTTTTTT	CASSLRAYDRVGTGELFF
.	TRBV19	.	TRBJ2-7	TGTGCCAGTAGTACCCTCCGGGACATTGACGAGCAGTACTTC	CASSTLRDIDEQYF
.	TRBV29-1	.	TRBJ1-2	TGCAGCGTCGCGGACAATAACTATGGCTACACCTTC	CSVADNNYGYTF
many	TRBV5-5	TRBD1	TRBJ1-5	TGTGCCAGCAGCCCGACAGGGAATTCCAATCAGCCCCAGCATTTT	CASSPTGNSNQPQHF
many	TRBV7-8	.	TRBJ2-2	TGTGCCAGCAGCTTAGAGTCATCTAACACCGGGGAGCTGTTTTTT	CASSLESSNTGELFF
.	TRBV2	.	TRBJ1-2	TGTGCCAGCAGCCCCACAGGACCTAACTATGGCTACACCTTC	CASSPTGPNYGYTF
.	TRBV20-1	.	TRBJ2-1	TGCAGTGCGAGACAGTACAGCTCCTACAATGAGCAGTTCTTC	CSARQYSSYNEQFF
few	TRBV5-1	TRBD1	TRBJ2-3	TGCGCCAGCAGCGAGGGGACAGGGCTTCAAGATACGCAGTATTTT	CASSEGTGLQDTQYF
few	TRBV27	TRBD1	TRBJ2-2	TGTGCCAGCAGTGCACGGGGACAGGGGGTCGGGGAGCTGTTTTTT	CASSARGQGVGELFF
few	TRBV2	.	TRBJ1-5	TGTGCCAGCAGTGTCAGTCAGGGAAAGAATCAGCCCCAGCATTTT	CASSVSQGKNQPQHF
many	TRBV20-1	TRBD2	TRBJ2-1	TGCAGTGCTAGAGACCGGACTAGCGGGGGGTTCGACAATGAGCAGTTCTTC	CSARDRTSGGFDNEQFF
.	TRBV12-3/TRBV12-4	TRBD1	TRBJ2-7	TGTGCCAGCAGTCCCCCGACAGGGGGGCACGAGCAGTACTTC	CASSPPTGGHEQYF
many	TRBV7-2	.	TRBJ2-1	TGTGCCAGCAGCTTAGGTTCTGTAGAGCAGTTCTTC	CASSLGSVEQFF